These 11 T cell receptor beta chains came from one sample sequenced in a study of blood T cells in healthy people across ages. A sample-barcoded 5' primer and a J-beta primer mix were used in a second PCR of about 7 to 12 cycles. TCRdb independently ran MiXCR on the 5' RACE reads; one entry per CDR3 protein. The repertoire holds hundreds of thousands of distinct CDR3 sequences, with 25% to 30% as singletons. Input material: blood. The receptors derive from a woman older than 75 in good health.

The table lists this clonotype with many counts. A single base separates this from a much larger clone, so it may be a read error. The CDR3: CASRGTGGCAEQFF. The CDR3 DNA reads as TGTGCCAGCAGAGGGACAGGGGGGTGTGCTGAGCAGTTCTTC. V usage is TRBV6-2 or TRBV6-3 and J usage is TRBJ2-1; 11 bases align to TRBD1. Germline-derived CDR1 and CDR2 are MNHEY and SVGEGT. The CDR3 runs to 14 residues. The J segment lost 9 bases and the V segment lost 6 bases, leaving 7 bases of the junction unmatched.

As for this clonotype: A clone one base away is much larger, so this may be a read error. The rearrangement joins TRBV14 to TRBJ2-5; D may be TRBD1 or TRBD2 (6 bases each). Germline V gene lookup returns CDR1 SGHDN and CDR2 FVKESK. The CDR3 extends over 14 amino acids. V was trimmed by 9 bases and J by 11 bases, leaving 25 bases between them. CDR3 in amino acids: CASGPVGGGNEQYF. CDR3 nucleotide sequence: TGTGCCAGTGGACCCGTTGGGGGCGGGAATGAGCAGTACTTC.

This clonotype was seen a few times. V is TRBV11-2 and J is TRBJ2-5; 10 nucleotides line up with TRBD2. Germline-derived CDR1 and CDR2 are SGHAT and FQNNGV. The trim removed 5 bases at V and 5 bases at J, leaving 11 bases unmatched. This CDR3 region has 16 residues. As DNA, the CDR3 is TGTGCCAGCAGCCCAAGCCTAGCGGGGGCCCTTGAGACCCAGTACTTC. Amino acids: CASSPSLAGALETQYF. Full variable domain (rest looked up from reference TRBV11-2 and TRBJ2-5): EAGVAQSPRYKIIEKRQSVAFWCNPISGHATLYWYQQILGQGPKLLIQFQNNGVVDDSQLPKDRFSAERLKGVDSTLKIQPAKLEDSAVYLCASSPSLAGALETQYFGPGTRLLVL.

There are many counts of this clonotype. CDR3 in DNA: TGCGCCAGCAGCTTGGAAGGGGCGGGTTTCTACAATGAGCAGTTCTTC. This codes for CASSLEGAGFYNEQFF. The chain uses TRBV5-1 and TRBJ2-1; D tentatively reads TRBD1 or TRBD2 (5 bases each). CDR3 length: 16 residues. Germline V gene sequence: CDR1 SGHRS, CDR2 YFSETQ. V was trimmed by 0 bases and J by 3 bases, leaving 13 bases between them.

J is TRBJ1-5 and V is TRBV6-1; D might be TRBD1 (5 bases). The germline V gene has CDR1 MNHNS and CDR2 SASEGT. V lost 4 bases and J 5 bases, leaving 12 bases between the germline ends. The CDR3 has 14 amino acids. CDR3 residues: CASSVAGTYQPQHF. The CDR3 bases are TGTGCCAGCAGTGTGGCAGGGACGTATCAGCCCCAGCATTTT.

V gene TRBV6-2 or TRBV6-3 combines with J gene TRBJ2-7; perhaps TRBD1 as D (6 bases). The germline V gene has CDR1 MNHEY and CDR2 SVGEGT. CDR3 length: 16 amino acids. V gave up 2 bases and J gave up 4 bases, with 18 bases separating them. The CDR3 spells CASSYDGTSWRYEQYF. In DNA, the CDR3 is TGTGCCAGCAGTTACGACGGGACATCCTGGCGGTACGAGCAGTACTTC.

V and J are TRBV7-9 and TRBJ2-3; TRBD1 agrees at 9 bases. J lost 8 bases, V lost 4 bases, and 13 bases had no gene match. CDR3 length: 16 residues. CDR1 and CDR2 from the germline V gene are SEHNR and FQNEAQ (reference sequence). The CDR3 nucleotides are TGTGCCAGCAGCTCTCTCCGGGACAGGGAAGCAGGTACGCAGTATTTT. It codes for CASSSLRDREAGTQYF.

This clonotype was seen ten or more times. V and J are TRBV3-1 and TRBJ2-7; tentatively, D is TRBD2 (7 bases). This CDR3 comprises 17 residues. From germline, CDR1 is LGHDT and CDR2 YNNKEL (reference sequence). V lost 4 bases and J lost 7, with 26 bases in between. The CDR3 nucleotides are TGTGCCAGCAGCCCCGCCAAAGGGGGGGCCACCACCCGGGAGCAGTACTTC. Translating gives CASSPAKGGATTREQYF.

As concerns this clonotype: Since a much larger clone is just one base distant, this may be a read error. The rearrangement joins TRBV20-1 to TRBJ1-2, with D possibly being TRBD1 (5 bases). Germline lookup yields CDR1 DFQATT and CDR2 SNEGSKA (reference sequence). CDR3 size: 11 residues. Trimming stripped 5 bases from V and 8 bases from J, with 12 bases between. The CDR3 sequence: CSASAWGGYTF. The CDR3 nucleotides read TGCAGTGCTTCCGCATGGGGCGGCTACACCTTC.

This clonotype was found many times. The chain joins TRBV18 to TRBJ2-7; D not resolved. Germline loops: CDR1 KGHSH, CDR2 LQKENI. V was shortened by 3 bases and J by 7 bases, with 13 bases between the two germline ends. The CDR3 spans 13 residues. DNA of the CDR3: TGTGCCAGCTCACCTGGCGCAATGGGAGAGCAGTACTTC. This sequence encodes CASSPGAMGEQYF.

To note about this clonotype: Since a much larger clone is just one base distant, this may be a read error. V and J are TRBV20-1 and TRBJ2-5; TRBD1 is a possible D gene (5 bases). In germline, CDR1 is DFQATT, CDR2 SNEGSKA (reference sequence). The CDR3 sequence is 13 residues long. The CDR3 DNA reads TGCGGTGCTAGAGATAAGGGGCCGGAGACCCAGTACTTC. Translating gives CGARDKGPETQYF.